This TCR beta chain was recovered during a study of cytomegalovirus exposure and HLA in healthy donors. Study-wide findings and caveats: It was found in a later analysis that first-cohort TCR clusters tended to co-occur in the 100 to 150 validation repertoires. Rarity marked most TCR sequences, yet some public TCRs occurred in many donors.

Concerning this clone itself: Its antigen is as yet unknown.

Assay: immunoSEQ multiplex PCR; the TCRdb copy retains only in-frame clones and omits some. This table holds some 38,000 clones, 80% to 95% found once. Separation from the 666-subject first cohort characterized the roughly 120-subject validation cohort, to which the donors belonged. This CDR3 comprises 13 residues. Germline loops: CDR1 SQVTM, CDR2 ANQGSEA. The clonotype was recovered from a young man in good health and CMV-seronegative. Sequenced input: PBMCs. V usage is TRBV29-1 and J usage is TRBJ2-7, with 8 bases fitting TRBD1. CDR3 in amino acids: CSVEPPIRTGRVV. The CDR3 DNA sequence: TGCAGCGTTGAACCCCCCATCAGGACAGGGCGGGTAGTC.